This entry describes one TCR beta chain. Together with a sample-barcoded 5' primer, a J-beta primer mix was included in a second PCR lasting roughly 7 to 11 cycles. TCRdb redid the calling of the 5' RACE reads with MiXCR, one entry per CDR3 protein. The sample shows about 1.4 million distinct CDR3 sequences, around 59% of them seen only once. Trimming at V came to 4 bases and at J to 3 bases, leaving 10 bases not matched to a gene. The CDR3 is 17 amino acids. Germline CDR1 is SGHRS and CDR2 is YFSETQ. The sample originates from a study of blood T cells in healthy people across ages. They isolated at least 6 million PBMCs from each sample.

Sequencing was performed on blood. This clonotype was obtained from a young man in good health. V usage is TRBV5-1 and J usage is TRBJ2-3; 11 bases are a match to TRBD2. CDR3 protein: CASSLSRGTSGTDTQYF. The CDR3, as DNA: TGCGCCAGCAGCCTCAGCCGAGGGACTAGCGGTACAGATACGCAGTATTTT.